The rows below give T cell receptor beta chains drawn from one sample of a study of OX40 agonist ivuxolimab in advanced cancers. Method: immunoSEQ multiplex PCR; TCRdb's copy keeps in-frame clones and lacks some. The sample has about 26,000 clones; more than 70% are singletons. The sequenced sample was CD4+ or CD8+ T cells sorted from blood, obtained in a trial of the OX40 agonist ivuxolimab. The receptors were gathered from an adult with an advanced solid tumor such as melanoma, head and neck, liver or kidney cancer. Each CDR3 is given without its conserved first and last residue.

v_call,cdr3_length,j_call,cdr3_aa
TRBV7-2,13,TRBJ2-7,ASSLTGGGAYEQY
TRBV5-6,13,TRBJ2-5,ASSWEQGQRETQY
TRBV6-9,13,TRBJ2-1,ASSQTSGSVNEQF
TRBV19,13,TRBJ2-1,ASSLVIGAYNEQF
TRBV28,13,TRBJ2-2,ASSLIAGETGELF
TRBV28,11,TRBJ2-2,ASSYGVHGELF
TRBV15,11,TRBJ2-1,ATSRPPGGWQF
TRBV7-9,14,TRBJ2-7,ASSYRGRGPSYEQY
TRBV6-4,14,TRBJ2-3,ASSPRTSGRTDTQY
TRBV6-1,12,TRBJ2-1,ANSLAPSYNEQF
TRBV30,13,TRBJ2-5,AWSVFSLGQETQY
TRBV19,10,TRBJ2-5,ASIDGSGTQY
TRBV28,13,TRBJ2-1,AISSRGHPYNEQF
TRBV4-1,14,TRBJ2-5,ASSHPLSDAQETQY
TRBV5-4,9,TRBJ2-1,ASSLGPREF
TRBV6-4,12,TRBJ1-5,ASSPQGGGQPQH
TRBV4-2,15,TRBJ2-5,ASSPGSRRDTEETQY
TRBV7-9,14,TRBJ2-2,ASSYPDRTNTGELF
TRBV28,12,TRBJ1-5,ASSSLGTNQPQH
TRBV19,13,TRBJ2-7,ASSPAGSGIYEQY
TRBV5-1,11,TRBJ1-1,ASSSPPDREAF
TRBV2,10,TRBJ2-7,ASVGRVGEQY
TRBV19,11,TRBJ1-1,ASSIGGGTEAF
TRBV11-1,13,TRBJ1-5,ASSLGQGSNQPQH
TRBV28,13,TRBJ2-2,ASSSGTGSTGELF
TRBV6-5,12,TRBJ1-2,ASSGQGGWDGYT
TRBV28,8,TRBJ1-2,ACERYGYT
TRBV5-4,12,TRBJ2-1,ASNDREVTNEQF
TRBV5-8,15,TRBJ2-7,ASSQVGTGVNFYEQY
TRBV14,12,TRBJ2-7,ASSQDLAGNEQY
TRBV7-9,13,TRBJ2-1,ASTLERVLYNEQF
TRBV7-8,12,TRBJ1-1,ASSLGGTGTEAF
TRBV28,14,TRBJ1-6,ASSLTGVPSNSPLH
TRBV6-1,14,TRBJ1-4,ASSDPWGRFNEKLF
TRBV27,7,TRBJ1-6,ASGSPLH
TRBV7-2,12,TRBJ2-7,ASSLGQGTYEQY
TRBV6-4,13,TRBJ2-1,ASSPDRANYNEQF
TRBV2,15,TRBJ1-5,ASSEAIDLQGDQPQH
TRBV18,16,TRBJ2-5,ASSPRQTSGGLHETQY
TRBV5-1,11,TRBJ1-5,ASSFEGDQPQH
TRBV6-5,11,TRBJ1-1,ASSSPGNTEAF
TRBV27,14,TRBJ1-5,ASSLSTGHSNQPQH
TRBV2,8,TRBJ1-5,ASRTVLPN
TRBV7-3,10,TRBJ1-1,ASSFGGGEAF